What follows describes a single T cell receptor (beta chain). Its recognized antigen is unknown. No quality values exist for individual bases; no much larger clone is one base distant. This record belongs to a study of blood T cell repertoires in COVID-19 (dated by TCRdb to the early 2020s). About the investigation overall: Samples covering the acute and convalescent phases of COVID-19 were provided by collaborators in the United States, Italy and Spain. Subjects who had been exposed to COVID-19, were actively infected with it, or had recovered from it provided the deeply sampled blood TCRbeta repertoires that made up the dataset. The sample metadata nearly always contained a de-identified subject ID, COVID-19 status, age in years and sex. HLA class I and class II types, where available, came from metadata supplied by the sample provider rather than from assay-based typing. The material from the prospective study consisted of cDNA or gDNA derived from T cells, B-cell-depleted T cells, or PBMCs. The repertoires were made available in a free public database intended to serve as a resource for research on the immune response to SARS-CoV-2. The samples were drawn from two sources: the first 160 participants of the ongoing ImmuneRACE study, and 1,000 to 1,500 subjects contributed by 6 global collaborators. The research as a whole found: The amount of clinical and demographic metadata varied by source and participant and was provided uncurated.

CDR1 and CDR2 were assigned from the germline V gene as ENHRY and SYGVKD. The CDR3 covers 14 residues, taking in both the cysteine and the phenylalanine. CDR3 DNA is the only sequence kept; it has 42 bases, read in frame from the first base. V was cut back by 3 bases and J by 0 bases, leaving a gap of 7 bases between them. The immunoSEQ Assay, a bias-controlled multiplex PCR, was used to amplify TCRbeta CDR3 regions from genomic DNA. The published analysis was carried out like this. The number of nucleated cells in each sample was estimated by amplification of reference gene primers within the assay. To quantify the absolute abundance of each unique TCRbeta CDR3 rearrangement, sequence reads were collapsed and filtered. Productive Simpson clonality was computed per sample as the square root of Simpson's diversity index over productive rearrangements. The clones in this table, taken by TCRdb from immuneACCESS, are in-frame only. Not every clone is retained; where verified, under half of the shortfall comes from an unresolved V gene, and the cause of the rest is unknown. The V and J calls and clone size come from that table; D and trimming were worked out from the DNA. The sample yields more than 95,000 clones; around nine tenths were counted once. Less than 6.5% of the sample is in the top ten clones.

Each collaborating institution followed its own protocols to collect whole blood in K2EDTA tubes. For TCRbeta analysis, collaborators shipped samples in one of three forms: frozen whole blood, isolated PBMCs, or DNA extracted from either of those sample types. Material for sequencing was peripheral blood. The clonotype was recovered from a human donor in a cohort sampled during active COVID-19. The rearrangement combines TRBV10-3 with TRBJ2-3; TRBD1 is a possible D gene, resting on 5 matching bases. The encoded CDR3 is CAISDRASTDTQYF. The sequence in DNA is TGTGCCATCAGTGACAGGGCTAGCACAGATACGCAGTATTTT.